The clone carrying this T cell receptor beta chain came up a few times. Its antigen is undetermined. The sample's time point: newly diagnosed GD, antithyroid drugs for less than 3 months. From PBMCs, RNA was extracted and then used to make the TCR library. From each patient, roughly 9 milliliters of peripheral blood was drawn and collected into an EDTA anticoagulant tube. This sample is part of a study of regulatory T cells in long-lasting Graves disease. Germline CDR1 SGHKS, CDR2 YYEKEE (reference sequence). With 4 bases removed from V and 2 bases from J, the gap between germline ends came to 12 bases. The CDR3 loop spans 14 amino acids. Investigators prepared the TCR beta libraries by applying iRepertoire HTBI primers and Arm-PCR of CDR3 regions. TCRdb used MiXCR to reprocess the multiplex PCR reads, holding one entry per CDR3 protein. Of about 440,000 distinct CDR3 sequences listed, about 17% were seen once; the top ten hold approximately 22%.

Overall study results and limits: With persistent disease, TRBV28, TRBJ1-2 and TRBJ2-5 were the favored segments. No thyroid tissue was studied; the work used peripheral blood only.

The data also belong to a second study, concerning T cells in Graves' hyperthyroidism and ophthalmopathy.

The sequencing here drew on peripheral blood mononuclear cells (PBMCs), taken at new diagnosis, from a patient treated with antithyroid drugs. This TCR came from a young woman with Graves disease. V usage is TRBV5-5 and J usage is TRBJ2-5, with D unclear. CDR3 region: CASSGSGRQETQYF. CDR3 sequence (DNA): TGTGCCAGCAGCGGCTCCGGACGACAAGAGACCCAGTACTTC.